A selection of T cell receptor beta chains follows, all from one sample in a study of T cell repertoires in cytomegalovirus infection. The antigens of these receptors remain unknown. MiXCR, applied by TCRdb to the reads, yields one record per CDR3 protein. The table lists 680,000 or so distinct CDR3 sequences, around 30% of them singletons. The sample consisted of cultured PBMCs, taken from culture after CMV antigen stimulation. These receptor sequences come from a human donor in good health (CMV status not recorded). Some clones in this sample may be carry-over from other donors' samples. CDR3s include the opening cysteine and the closing phenylalanine or tryptophan. Fields, in order: J gene, clone size, V gene, D gene, CDR3 DNA, CDR3 protein. D genes are given only for firm matches. The size of a clone is reported for some rows only, either as once, few or many, or as a class for expanded clones.

j_call: TRBJ2-5; clone_size: -; v_call: TRBV7-2; d_call: -; cdr3_nt: TGTGCCAGCAGCCCGTCCCTCTCACGGGAGACCCAGTACTTC; cdr3_aa: CASSPSLSRETQYF
j_call: TRBJ2-2; clone_size: -; v_call: TRBV7-6; d_call: TRBD2; cdr3_nt: TGTGCCAGCAGCTTAGGACTAGCGGGGATATGGACCGGGGAGCTGTTTTTT; cdr3_aa: CASSLGLAGIWTGELFF
j_call: TRBJ1-1; clone_size: few; v_call: TRBV2; d_call: -; cdr3_nt: TGTGCCAGCAGTGAAGAGACGGCAGGGGCGAACACTGAAGCTTTCTTT; cdr3_aa: CASSEETAGANTEAFF
j_call: TRBJ1-1; clone_size: few; v_call: TRBV20-1; d_call: TRBD1; cdr3_nt: TGCAGTGCGCCCGGGACAGGGGGGACTGAAGCTTTCTTT; cdr3_aa: CSAPGTGGTEAFF
j_call: TRBJ2-1; clone_size: -; v_call: TRBV7-2; d_call: TRBD2; cdr3_nt: TGTGCCAGCAACTTAGCGCGGGTAGCGGGGGGGTACAATGAGCAGTTCTTC; cdr3_aa: CASNLARVAGGYNEQFF
j_call: TRBJ2-7; clone_size: -; v_call: TRBV12-5; d_call: -; cdr3_nt: TGTGCTAGTGGTTTGGGTCTCTCCTACGAGCAGTACTTC; cdr3_aa: CASGLGLSYEQYF
j_call: TRBJ1-4; clone_size: few; v_call: TRBV6-5; d_call: -; cdr3_nt: TGTGCCAGCAGTTACTCGGGAGAAAAACTGTTTTTT; cdr3_aa: CASSYSGEKLFF
j_call: TRBJ2-2; clone_size: few; v_call: TRBV7-9; d_call: -; cdr3_nt: TGTGCCAGCAGCTTGGCCCCAGGGGAGGTGGACACCGGGGAGCTGTTTTTT; cdr3_aa: CASSLAPGEVDTGELFF
j_call: TRBJ2-7; clone_size: -; v_call: TRBV7-2; d_call: -; cdr3_nt: TGTGCCAGCAGCTTAGGGGCGGGGGCGCTCTCCTACGAGCAGTACTTC; cdr3_aa: CASSLGAGALSYEQYF
j_call: TRBJ2-5; clone_size: -; v_call: TRBV6-1; d_call: -; cdr3_nt: TGTGCCAGCAGTGCGACGACTGGACAAGAGACCCAGTACTTC; cdr3_aa: CASSATTGQETQYF
j_call: TRBJ2-3; clone_size: few; v_call: TRBV28; d_call: -; cdr3_nt: TGTGCCAGCAGTACCCGAAGTAGGGGGGGCCTGGACACAGATACGCAGTATTTT; cdr3_aa: CASSTRSRGGLDTDTQYF
j_call: TRBJ1-2; clone_size: few; v_call: TRBV28; d_call: TRBD1; cdr3_nt: TGTGCCAGCAGCAGGGACAGGGGTGGCTACACCTTC; cdr3_aa: CASSRDRGGYTF
j_call: TRBJ2-1; clone_size: -; v_call: TRBV6-2/TRBV6-3; d_call: -; cdr3_nt: TGTGCCAGCAGTTACTGGGGCAATGAGCAGTTCTTC; cdr3_aa: CASSYWGNEQFF
j_call: TRBJ1-1; clone_size: many; v_call: TRBV7-2; d_call: -; cdr3_nt: TGTGCCAGCAGCTTAATAAGAGACCCCACTGAAGCTTTCTTT; cdr3_aa: CASSLIRDPTEAFF
j_call: TRBJ2-1; clone_size: -; v_call: TRBV7-4; d_call: TRBD2; cdr3_nt: TGTGCCAGCAGCTTTCCAAGCGGGAGGAACAATGAGCAGTTCTTC; cdr3_aa: CASSFPSGRNNEQFF
j_call: TRBJ1-5; clone_size: -; v_call: TRBV15; d_call: -; cdr3_nt: TGTGCCACCAGCAGAGATCCATGGGTAGGGGGTCAGCCCCAGCATTTT; cdr3_aa: CATSRDPWVGGQPQHF
j_call: TRBJ2-5; clone_size: -; v_call: TRBV6-6; d_call: -; cdr3_nt: TGTGCCAGCATGGGGAGGCAGGAAGAGACCCAGTACTTC; cdr3_aa: CASMGRQEETQYF
j_call: TRBJ2-1; clone_size: few; v_call: TRBV12-3/TRBV12-4; d_call: -; cdr3_nt: TGTGCCAGCACCGGTGGACAGCCAGTTTACAATGAGCAGTTCTTC; cdr3_aa: CASTGGQPVYNEQFF
j_call: TRBJ2-4; clone_size: few; v_call: TRBV6-2/TRBV6-3; d_call: TRBD2; cdr3_nt: TGTGCCAGCAGTGAGGGACTAGCGGGGTTTATAGCCAAAAACATTCAGTACTTC; cdr3_aa: CASSEGLAGFIAKNIQYF
j_call: TRBJ2-1; clone_size: -; v_call: TRBV7-2; d_call: -; cdr3_nt: TGTGCCAGCAGCTTAGTGTTTCGGGGATCGGCGTTGGGTGAGTTC; cdr3_aa: CASSLVFRGSALGEF
j_call: TRBJ2-1; clone_size: few; v_call: TRBV2; d_call: -; cdr3_nt: TGTGCCAGCAGCCCCGCTAGGTACAATGAGCAGTTCTTC; cdr3_aa: CASSPARYNEQFF
j_call: TRBJ1-3; clone_size: -; v_call: TRBV7-2; d_call: -; cdr3_nt: TGTGCCAGCAGCTTAAGGGCCAGGGCTCCATCGGGGGGAAACACCATATATTTT; cdr3_aa: CASSLRARAPSGGNTIYF
j_call: TRBJ2-7; clone_size: -; v_call: TRBV5-4; d_call: -; cdr3_nt: TGTGCCAGCAGCCTTTCTACAGGACGCGAGCAGTACTTC; cdr3_aa: CASSLSTGREQYF
j_call: TRBJ2-6; clone_size: -; v_call: TRBV19; d_call: -; cdr3_nt: TGTGCCAGTAGTCCGTTGGTGAGCTCTGGGGCCAACGTCCTGACTTTC; cdr3_aa: CASSPLVSSGANVLTF
j_call: TRBJ2-7; clone_size: -; v_call: TRBV19; d_call: TRBD2; cdr3_nt: TGTGCCAGTAGTATAGCCCATTCGACTTTAGCGGGCGACGAGCAGTACTTC; cdr3_aa: CASSIAHSTLAGDEQYF
j_call: TRBJ1-5; clone_size: -; v_call: TRBV5-1; d_call: -; cdr3_nt: TGCGCCAGCAGCCCCACAGGGTCAACTCAGCCCCAGCATTTT; cdr3_aa: CASSPTGSTQPQHF
j_call: TRBJ1-1; clone_size: many; v_call: TRBV7-8; d_call: -; cdr3_nt: TGTGCCAGCACCGTGATACGAACTGAAGCTTTCTTT; cdr3_aa: CASTVIRTEAFF
j_call: TRBJ2-7; clone_size: -; v_call: TRBV24-1; d_call: TRBD1; cdr3_nt: TGTGCCACCAGTGATCCGGGACAGGGTCGCTACGAGCAGTACTTC; cdr3_aa: CATSDPGQGRYEQYF
j_call: TRBJ2-1; clone_size: many; v_call: TRBV7-2; d_call: TRBD2; cdr3_nt: TGTGCCAGCAGCTTAGCGCAAACGGGGGGGCTTGATGAGCAGTTCTTC; cdr3_aa: CASSLAQTGGLDEQFF
j_call: TRBJ1-6; clone_size: many; v_call: TRBV7-6; d_call: -; cdr3_nt: TGTGCCAGCAGCTTAGGGGGGGGGAGTAATTCACCCCTCCACTTT; cdr3_aa: CASSLGGGSNSPLHF
j_call: TRBJ1-1; clone_size: few; v_call: TRBV12-5; d_call: -; cdr3_nt: TGTGCTAGTGGTTTATGGGTGAACACTGAAGCTTTCTTT; cdr3_aa: CASGLWVNTEAFF
j_call: TRBJ2-5; clone_size: few; v_call: TRBV6-6; d_call: -; cdr3_nt: TGTGCCAGCAGTTATACACCATACTGGCAGGGAGGAGAGACCCAGTACTTC; cdr3_aa: CASSYTPYWQGGETQYF
j_call: TRBJ1-1; clone_size: few; v_call: TRBV7-2; d_call: -; cdr3_nt: TGTGCCAGCAGCTATATTGGACAAACTGAAGCTTTCTTT; cdr3_aa: CASSYIGQTEAFF
j_call: TRBJ1-4; clone_size: many; v_call: TRBV7-8; d_call: -; cdr3_nt: TGTGCCAGCAGCTTTGACGGCTGGGGTAGAGAAAAACTGTTTTTT; cdr3_aa: CASSFDGWGREKLFF
j_call: TRBJ1-2; clone_size: few; v_call: TRBV7-9; d_call: -; cdr3_nt: TGTGCCAGCAGCCGCGGAGAGGGCTACACCTTC; cdr3_aa: CASSRGEGYTF
j_call: TRBJ1-5; clone_size: few; v_call: TRBV19; d_call: -; cdr3_nt: TGTGCCAGTAGTATAGCTAAGCGGCTGGTCAATCAGCCCCAGCATTTT; cdr3_aa: CASSIAKRLVNQPQHF
j_call: TRBJ1-1; clone_size: few; v_call: TRBV6-5; d_call: -; cdr3_nt: TGTGCCAGCAGTTACGCAGTCGCCGACACTGAAGCTTTCTTT; cdr3_aa: CASSYAVADTEAFF
j_call: TRBJ1-4; clone_size: many; v_call: TRBV7-2; d_call: -; cdr3_nt: TGTGCCAGCAGCAGCCAAGGGCCCGTGGCTAATGAAAAACTGTTTTTT; cdr3_aa: CASSSQGPVANEKLFF
j_call: TRBJ2-1; clone_size: -; v_call: TRBV25-1; d_call: TRBD1; cdr3_nt: TGTGCCATCAGTACTGGACAGGGGGTCGATGAGCAGTTCTTC; cdr3_aa: CAISTGQGVDEQFF
j_call: TRBJ1-1; clone_size: many; v_call: TRBV7-2; d_call: -; cdr3_nt: TGTGCCAGCAGCTTTTCGGTGAACACTGAAGCTTTCTTT; cdr3_aa: CASSFSVNTEAFF
j_call: TRBJ1-6; clone_size: -; v_call: TRBV20-1; d_call: TRBD1; cdr3_nt: TGCAGTGCTGCACCGGGACAGGGAGGGAATTCACCCCTCCACTTT; cdr3_aa: CSAAPGQGGNSPLHF
j_call: TRBJ2-7; clone_size: few; v_call: TRBV19; d_call: TRBD1; cdr3_nt: TGTGCCAGTAGTATAGCAGGGGGACGTGACGAGCAGTACTTC; cdr3_aa: CASSIAGGRDEQYF
j_call: TRBJ2-3; clone_size: few; v_call: TRBV5-4; d_call: TRBD2; cdr3_nt: TGTGCCAGCAGCGGCCCGGGACTAGCGGGAGATACGCAGTATTTT; cdr3_aa: CASSGPGLAGDTQYF
j_call: TRBJ1-1; clone_size: few; v_call: TRBV11-2; d_call: -; cdr3_nt: TGTGCCAGCAGCTCCGGGGGAACAGGGATCTCGGCTTTCTTT; cdr3_aa: CASSSGGTGISAFF
j_call: TRBJ1-6; clone_size: many; v_call: TRBV6-5; d_call: -; cdr3_nt: TGTGCCAGCAGTTACTCGGGGAATTCACCCCTCCACTTT; cdr3_aa: CASSYSGNSPLHF
j_call: TRBJ2-3; clone_size: few; v_call: TRBV5-4; d_call: TRBD2; cdr3_nt: TGTGCCAGCAGCTTTAAGCGGGGGGCAGATACGCAGTATTTT; cdr3_aa: CASSFKRGADTQYF
j_call: TRBJ1-6; clone_size: few; v_call: TRBV7-8; d_call: TRBD1; cdr3_nt: TGTGCCAGCAGCTTAGCTCCGGGACAGAATAATTCACCCCTCCACTTT; cdr3_aa: CASSLAPGQNNSPLHF
j_call: TRBJ2-7; clone_size: -; v_call: TRBV29-1; d_call: -; cdr3_nt: TGCAGCGTTCTTGGCGGAGCTCCAAGCTACGAGCAGTACTTC; cdr3_aa: CSVLGGAPSYEQYF
j_call: TRBJ1-1; clone_size: few; v_call: TRBV4-1; d_call: -; cdr3_nt: TGCGCCAGCAGCTCACTGGGGGGCACTGAAGCTTTCTTT; cdr3_aa: CASSSLGGTEAFF
j_call: TRBJ1-5; clone_size: -; v_call: TRBV2; d_call: -; cdr3_nt: TGTGCCAGCAGTGAAGCGGAGGACTATAGCAATCAGCCCCAGCATTTT; cdr3_aa: CASSEAEDYSNQPQHF
j_call: TRBJ1-1; clone_size: -; v_call: TRBV6-6; d_call: -; cdr3_nt: TGTGCCAGCAGTGAGTTATTTGGGCGGCATAACACTGAAGCTTTCTTT; cdr3_aa: CASSELFGRHNTEAFF
j_call: TRBJ2-1; clone_size: -; v_call: TRBV2; d_call: -; cdr3_nt: TGTGCCAGCAGGAAGAGCGAGAGCGACAATGAGCAGTTCTTC; cdr3_aa: CASRKSESDNEQFF
j_call: TRBJ2-2; clone_size: few; v_call: TRBV19; d_call: TRBD1; cdr3_nt: TGTGCCAGCAGGGACAGGGGATACACCGGGGAGCTGTTTTTT; cdr3_aa: CASRDRGYTGELFF
j_call: TRBJ2-7; clone_size: few; v_call: TRBV7-9; d_call: -; cdr3_nt: TGTGCCAGCAGCGAGGATAGACTCCAGCAGTACTTC; cdr3_aa: CASSEDRLQQYF
j_call: TRBJ2-7; clone_size: -; v_call: TRBV11-2; d_call: -; cdr3_nt: TGTGCCAGCAGCCCGAAGGGGACCCTGCGGCACGAGCAGTACTTC; cdr3_aa: CASSPKGTLRHEQYF
j_call: TRBJ1-6; clone_size: few; v_call: TRBV25-1; d_call: -; cdr3_nt: TGTGCCAGCAGTGACGTGGGGGGAATCTATAATTCACCCCTCCACTTT; cdr3_aa: CASSDVGGIYNSPLHF
j_call: TRBJ2-5; clone_size: once; v_call: TRBV20-1; d_call: TRBD2; cdr3_nt: TGCAGTGCCGGCGACCGGGCTAGCGGTCAAGAGACCCAGTACTTC; cdr3_aa: CSAGDRASGQETQYF